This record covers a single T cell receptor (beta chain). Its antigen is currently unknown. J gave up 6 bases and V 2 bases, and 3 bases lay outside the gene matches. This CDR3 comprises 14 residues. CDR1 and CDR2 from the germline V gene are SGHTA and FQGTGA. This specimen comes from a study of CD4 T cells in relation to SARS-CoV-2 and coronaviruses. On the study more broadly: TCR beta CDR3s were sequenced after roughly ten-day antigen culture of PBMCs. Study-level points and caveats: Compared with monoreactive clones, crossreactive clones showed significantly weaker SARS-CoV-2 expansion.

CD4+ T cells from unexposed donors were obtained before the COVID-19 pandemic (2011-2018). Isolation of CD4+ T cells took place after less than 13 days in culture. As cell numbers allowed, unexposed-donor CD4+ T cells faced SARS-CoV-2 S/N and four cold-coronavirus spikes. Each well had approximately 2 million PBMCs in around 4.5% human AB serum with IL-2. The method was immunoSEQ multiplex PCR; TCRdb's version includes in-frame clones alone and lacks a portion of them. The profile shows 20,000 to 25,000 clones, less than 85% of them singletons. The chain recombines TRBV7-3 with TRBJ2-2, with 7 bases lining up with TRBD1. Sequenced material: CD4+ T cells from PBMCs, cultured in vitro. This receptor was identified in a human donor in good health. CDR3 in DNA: TGTGCCAGCAGCTTATTGACAGGGTCCGGGGAGCTGTTTTTT. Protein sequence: CASSLLTGSGELFF.